This T cell receptor (beta chain) was recovered during a study of T cell changes during pregnancy in multiple sclerosis. This clone showed up just once. CDR1 and CDR2 (germline): MRHNA, SNTAGT. The length of the CDR3 is 15 residues. V shed 7 bases and J 7 bases; nucleotides not matched to a gene: 12. Sequenced by immunoSEQ multiplex PCR; TCRdb stores in-frame clones only, minus some. The table includes 71,000 or so clones, roughly 92% detected once. The source was peripheral blood, collected in the third trimester of pregnancy. The chain uses TRBV6-4 and TRBJ2-2; TRBD2 matches 7 bases. The sequence was obtained from a female donor with multiple sclerosis, enrolled in a pregnancy study. CDR3 nucleotides: TGTGCCAGCACCCTCTGGGCGGGAGTTGGCGGGGAGCTGTTTTTT. It codes for CASTLWAGVGGELFF.